A selection of T cell receptor beta chains follows, all from one sample in a study of cytomegalovirus exposure and HLA in healthy donors. Profiled with immunoSEQ multiplex PCR; TCRdb holds only in-frame clones, not every one. Of about 160,000 clones in the sample, 84% were seen once. Sequencing was done on a sample of PBMCs. The receptors come from a man aged 25-45 years in good health and CMV-seropositive. Each CDR3 is given with its conserved first and last residue. The D gene is left open where the match is weak. Size values are once, few and many counts, or a class for expanded clones, and some rows have none.

j_gene	abundance	v_gene	len	d_gene	CDR3nt	CDR3aa
TRBJ1-5	-	TRBV23-1	15	-	TGCGCCAGCAGTCAATCCTTGACAGGTAGTCAGCCCCAGCATTTT	CASSQSLTGSQPQHF
TRBJ2-3	-	TRBV6-1	11	-	TGTGCCACCTACTTCGGGGATACGCAGTATTTT	CATYFGDTQYF
TRBJ2-7	-	TRBV6-1	14	TRBD1	TGTGCCAGCAGTGACACAGGGGGCGAGTACGAGCAGTACTTC	CASSDTGGEYEQYF
TRBJ2-7	-	TRBV2	15	-	TGTGCCAGCAGTGAAAGACGAGGGGGTCTCTACGAGCAGTACTTC	CASSERRGGLYEQYF
TRBJ1-1	-	TRBV23-1	16	TRBD1	TGCGCCAGCAGTCAATCGTTTTCTCAAGACAGGGATGAAGCTTTCTTT	CASSQSFSQDRDEAFF
TRBJ2-7	-	TRBV7-9	16	TRBD2	TGTGCCAGCAGCTTCGGACTAGCGGGAACCTCCTACGAGCAGTACTTC	CASSFGLAGTSYEQYF
TRBJ2-7	-	TRBV5-6	14	TRBD1	TGTGCCAGCAGCTTGGGGACAGGGGTCCACGAGCAGTACTTC	CASSLGTGVHEQYF
TRBJ1-5	-	TRBV4-1	14	TRBD1	TGCGCCAGCAGGCGGACAGGGGATAGTCAGCCCCAGCATTTT	CASRRTGDSQPQHF
TRBJ1-2	once	TRBV28	12	-	TGTGCCAGCAGTTTAGACAGCTATGGCTACACCTTC	CASSLDSYGYTF
TRBJ2-7	-	TRBV5-1	15	TRBD1	TGCGCCAGCAGCCAAATGACAGGGGTGTTTCGTGAGCAGTACTTC	CASSQMTGVFREQYF
TRBJ1-1	-	TRBV10-3	14	-	TGTGCCATCAGTCCCCAGGGGATGAACACTGAAGCTTTCTTT	CAISPQGMNTEAFF
TRBJ2-7	-	TRBV5-6	16	-	TGTGCCAGCAGCAAACTCAGTGACGGGGTGATTTACGAGCAGTACTTC	CASSKLSDGVIYEQYF
TRBJ1-4	-	TRBV7-6	15	-	TGTGCCAGCAGCTGGGGACAAAGGACTAATGAAAAACTGTTTTTT	CASSWGQRTNEKLFF
TRBJ1-2	-	TRBV5-1	14	-	TGCGCCAGCAGCTTGTTACCAGATGTCTATGGCTACACCTTC	CASSLLPDVYGYTF
TRBJ2-7	-	TRBV20-1	11	-	TGCAGTGCTGCCCTATCCTACGAGCAGTACTTC	CSAALSYEQYF
TRBJ1-6	few	TRBV27	16	TRBD1	TGTGCCAGCAGTTTATCCTCGGGACAGCCTCCTTCACCCCTCCACTTT	CASSLSSGQPPSPLHF
TRBJ2-7	-	TRBV6-5	16	TRBD2	TGTGCCAGCAGTTACTCGTCGGGTAGCGGGAGGGGGGTGCAGTACTTC	CASSYSSGSGRGVQYF
TRBJ1-5	once	TRBV4-1	15	-	TGCGCCAGCAGCCCCGTAAGTGGGGGCGCGCAGCCCCAGCATTTT	CASSPVSGGAQPQHF
TRBJ1-3	-	TRBV28	15	-	TGTGCCAGCAGTGGCGACACCTTCTCTGGAAACACCATATATTTT	CASSGDTFSGNTIYF
TRBJ2-1	-	TRBV6-5	15	-	TGTGCCAGCAGTTACTACCAAGCGGCGGTCCATGAGCAGTTCTTC	CASSYYQAAVHEQFF